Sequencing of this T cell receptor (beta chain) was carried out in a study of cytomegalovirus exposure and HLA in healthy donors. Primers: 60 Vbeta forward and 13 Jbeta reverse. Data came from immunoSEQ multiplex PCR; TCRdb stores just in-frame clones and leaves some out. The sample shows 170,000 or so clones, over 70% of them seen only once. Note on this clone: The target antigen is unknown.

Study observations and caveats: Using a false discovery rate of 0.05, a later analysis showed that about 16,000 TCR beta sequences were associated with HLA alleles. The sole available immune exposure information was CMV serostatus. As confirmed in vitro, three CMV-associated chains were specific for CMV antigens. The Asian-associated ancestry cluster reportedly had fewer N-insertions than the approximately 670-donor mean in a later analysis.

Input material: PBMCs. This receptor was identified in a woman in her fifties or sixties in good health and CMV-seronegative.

This CDR3 is CASSPLTGTTGELFF. CDR3 coding DNA: TGTGCCAGCTCACCATTGACAGGGACCACCGGGGAGCTGTTTTTT. The rearrangement joins TRBV18 to TRBJ2-2, with 7 nucleotides matching TRBD1. Germline trimming cut 2 bases from V and 4 bases from J; bases unmatched to any gene: 4. The CDR3 extends over 15 amino acids. From germline, CDR1 is KGHSH and CDR2 LQKENI.